These T cell receptor beta chains were read from a single sample in a study of cytomegalovirus exposure and HLA in healthy donors. Here immunoSEQ multiplex PCR was the method, and the copy in TCRdb shows in-frame clones only, minus some. The data show around 150,000 clones, over 60% seen once. Sequences were obtained from PBMCs. The receptors were sampled from a woman in her 50s in good health and CMV-seropositive. Both conserved end residues are part of each CDR3. The D gene is left open where the match is weak. Only some rows state a clone size, as once, few, many or a class for expanded clones.

J gene: TRBJ2-1
clone size: once
V gene: TRBV6-1
D gene: TRBD1
CDR3 protein: CASSEAGFGQVQFF
CDR3 DNA: TGTGCCAGCAGTGAAGCGGGCTTCGGACAGGTACAGTTCTTC

J gene: TRBJ2-3
clone size: once
V gene: TRBV4-3
D gene: .
CDR3 protein: CASSPEGGDGDTQYF
CDR3 DNA: TGCGCCAGCAGCCCGGAAGGGGGGGACGGTGATACGCAGTATTTT

J gene: TRBJ2-1
clone size: .
V gene: TRBV6-1
D gene: TRBD2
CDR3 protein: CASSEASGGAFEQFF
CDR3 DNA: TGTGCCAGCAGTGAAGCTAGCGGGGGGGCCTTTGAGCAGTTCTTC

J gene: TRBJ2-2
clone size: .
V gene: TRBV27
D gene: TRBD2
CDR3 protein: CASRGGLAGVVGELFF
CDR3 DNA: TGTGCCAGCAGGGGGGGACTAGCGGGAGTGGTCGGGGAGCTGTTTTTT

J gene: TRBJ2-1
clone size: once
V gene: TRBV13
D gene: TRBD2
CDR3 protein: CASSPKLAVGGYNEQFF
CDR3 DNA: TGTGCCAGCAGCCCAAAACTAGCGGTCGGGGGGTACAATGAGCAGTTCTTC

J gene: TRBJ1-5
clone size: .
V gene: TRBV28
D gene: .
CDR3 protein: CASNPWEAGDQPQHF
CDR3 DNA: TGTGCCAGCAACCCCTGGGAGGCGGGAGATCAGCCCCAGCATTTT

J gene: TRBJ1-4
clone size: once
V gene: TRBV4-3
D gene: .
CDR3 protein: CASSQAGTNEKLFF
CDR3 DNA: TGCGCCAGCAGCCAAGCCGGGACTAATGAAAAACTGTTTTTT

J gene: TRBJ2-5
clone size: .
V gene: TRBV14
D gene: .
CDR3 protein: CASSQGEETQYF
CDR3 DNA: TGTGCCAGCAGCCAAGGCGAAGAGACCCAGTACTTC

J gene: TRBJ2-6
clone size: .
V gene: TRBV9
D gene: .
CDR3 protein: CASSVASGANVLTF
CDR3 DNA: TGTGCCAGCAGCGTAGCTTCGGGGGCCAACGTCCTGACTTTC

J gene: TRBJ2-3
clone size: .
V gene: TRBV4-3
D gene: .
CDR3 protein: CASSQEGRPSADTQYF
CDR3 DNA: TGCGCCAGCAGCCAAGAGGGGCGGCCCTCGGCGGATACGCAGTATTTT

J gene: TRBJ2-3
clone size: .
V gene: TRBV28
D gene: .
CDR3 protein: CASSPSGLGLDTQYF
CDR3 DNA: TGTGCCAGCAGTCCGAGCGGGTTGGGCCTAGATACGCAGTATTTT

J gene: TRBJ2-7
clone size: once
V gene: TRBV30
D gene: .
CDR3 protein: CAWSVQGLPYEQYF
CDR3 DNA: TGTGCCTGGAGTGTACAGGGACTACCCTACGAGCAGTACTTC

J gene: TRBJ1-5
clone size: .
V gene: TRBV27
D gene: .
CDR3 protein: CASSLRGSNQPQHF
CDR3 DNA: TGTGCCAGCAGTTTAAGGGGTAGCAATCAGCCCCAGCATTTT

J gene: TRBJ2-3
clone size: .
V gene: TRBV7-6
D gene: TRBD2
CDR3 protein: CASSLDTPGLAGGTDTQYF
CDR3 DNA: TGTGCCAGCAGCTTAGATACACCGGGACTAGCGGGGGGCACAGATACGCAGTATTTT

J gene: TRBJ2-1
clone size: .
V gene: TRBV7-2
D gene: .
CDR3 protein: CASSSSPSSYNEQFF
CDR3 DNA: TGTGCCAGCAGCTCTAGCCCTAGCTCCTACAATGAGCAGTTCTTC

J gene: TRBJ2-7
clone size: .
V gene: TRBV4-2
D gene: TRBD2
CDR3 protein: CASSQGLAGVEQYF
CDR3 DNA: TGTGCCAGCAGCCAGGGACTAGCGGGAGTCGAGCAGTACTTC